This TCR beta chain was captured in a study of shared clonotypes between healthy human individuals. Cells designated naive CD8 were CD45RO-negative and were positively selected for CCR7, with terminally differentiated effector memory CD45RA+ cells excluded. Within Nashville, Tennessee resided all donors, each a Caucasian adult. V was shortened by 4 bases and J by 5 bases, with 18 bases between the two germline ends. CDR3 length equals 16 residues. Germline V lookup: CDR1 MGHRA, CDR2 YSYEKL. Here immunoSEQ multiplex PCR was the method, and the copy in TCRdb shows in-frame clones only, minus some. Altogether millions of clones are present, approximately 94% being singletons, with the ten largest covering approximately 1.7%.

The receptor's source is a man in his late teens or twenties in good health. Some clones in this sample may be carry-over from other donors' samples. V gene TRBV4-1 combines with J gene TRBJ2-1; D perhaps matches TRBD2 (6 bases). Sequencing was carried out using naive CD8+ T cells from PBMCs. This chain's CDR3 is CASSLRNQLANNEQFF. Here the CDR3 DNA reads TGCGCCAGCAGCCTAAGGAACCAACTAGCCAACAATGAGCAGTTCTTC.